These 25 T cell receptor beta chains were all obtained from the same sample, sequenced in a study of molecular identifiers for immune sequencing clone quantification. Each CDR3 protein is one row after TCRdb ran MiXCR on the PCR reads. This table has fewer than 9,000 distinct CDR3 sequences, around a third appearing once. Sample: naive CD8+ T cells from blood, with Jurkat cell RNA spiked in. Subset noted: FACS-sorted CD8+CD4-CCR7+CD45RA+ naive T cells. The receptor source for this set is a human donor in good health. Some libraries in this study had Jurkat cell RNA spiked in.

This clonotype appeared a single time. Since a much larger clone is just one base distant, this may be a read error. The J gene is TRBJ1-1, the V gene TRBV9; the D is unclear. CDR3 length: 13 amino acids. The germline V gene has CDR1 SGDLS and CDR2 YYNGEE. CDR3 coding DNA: TGTGCCAGCGGTTACGGTTTTCGGACTGAAGTTTTCTTT. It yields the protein CASGYGFRTEVFF.

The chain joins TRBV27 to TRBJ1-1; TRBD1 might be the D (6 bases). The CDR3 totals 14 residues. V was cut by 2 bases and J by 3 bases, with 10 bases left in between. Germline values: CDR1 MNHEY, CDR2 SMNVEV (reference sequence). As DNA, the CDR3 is TGTGCCAGCAGTTTAAAGGGGGGTTACACTGAAGCTTTCTTT. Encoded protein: CASSLKGGYTEAFF.

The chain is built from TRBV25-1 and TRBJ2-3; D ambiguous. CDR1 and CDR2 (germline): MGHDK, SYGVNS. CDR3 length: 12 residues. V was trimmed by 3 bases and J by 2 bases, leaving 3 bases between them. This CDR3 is CASSDFTDTQYF. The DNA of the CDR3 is TGTGCCAGCAGTGACTTCACAGATACGCAGTATTTT.

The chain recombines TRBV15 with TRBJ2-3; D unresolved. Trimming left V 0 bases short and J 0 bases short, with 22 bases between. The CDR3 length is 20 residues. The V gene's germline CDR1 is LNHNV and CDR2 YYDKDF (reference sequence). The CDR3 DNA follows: TGTGCCACCAGCAGAGATATCAGAGTGCCGGAAACAGCTAGCACAGATACGCAGTATTTT. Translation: CATSRDIRVPETASTDTQYF.

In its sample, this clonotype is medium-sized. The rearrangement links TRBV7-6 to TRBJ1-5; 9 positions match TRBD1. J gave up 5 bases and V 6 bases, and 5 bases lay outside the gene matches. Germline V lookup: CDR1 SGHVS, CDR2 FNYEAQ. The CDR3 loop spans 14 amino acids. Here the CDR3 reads CASSPGQGDQPQHF. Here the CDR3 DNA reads TGTGCCAGCAGTCCGGGACAGGGTGATCAGCCCCAGCATTTT.

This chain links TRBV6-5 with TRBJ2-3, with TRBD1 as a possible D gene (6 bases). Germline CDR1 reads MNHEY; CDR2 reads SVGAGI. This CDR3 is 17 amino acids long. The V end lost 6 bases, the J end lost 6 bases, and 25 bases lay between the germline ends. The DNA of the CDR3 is TGTGCCAGCAGCCACGAGGGCGGCACCCCGACAGGCGATACGCAGTATTTT. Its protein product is CASSHEGGTPTGDTQYF.

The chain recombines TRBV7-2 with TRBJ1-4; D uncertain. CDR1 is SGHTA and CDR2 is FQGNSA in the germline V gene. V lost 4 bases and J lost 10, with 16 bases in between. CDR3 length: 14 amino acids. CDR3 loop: CASSSGLDRGKLFF. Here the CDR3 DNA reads TGTGCCAGCAGCTCCGGTCTCGATCGCGGAAAACTGTTTTTT.

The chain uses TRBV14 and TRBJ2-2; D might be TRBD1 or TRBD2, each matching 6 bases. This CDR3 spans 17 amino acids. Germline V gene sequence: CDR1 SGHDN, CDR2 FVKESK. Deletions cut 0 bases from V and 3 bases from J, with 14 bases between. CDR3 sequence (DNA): TGTGCCAGCAGCCAAGATTGGGGGCGGGATGACACCGGGGAGCTGTTTTTT. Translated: CASSQDWGRDDTGELFF.

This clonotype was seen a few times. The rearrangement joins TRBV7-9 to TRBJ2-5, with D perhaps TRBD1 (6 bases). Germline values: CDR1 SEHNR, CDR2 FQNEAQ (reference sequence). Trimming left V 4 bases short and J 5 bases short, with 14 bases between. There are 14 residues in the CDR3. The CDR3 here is CASSYLDSLETQYF. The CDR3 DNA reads TGTGCCAGCAGCTACTTGGACAGTCTTGAGACCCAGTACTTC.

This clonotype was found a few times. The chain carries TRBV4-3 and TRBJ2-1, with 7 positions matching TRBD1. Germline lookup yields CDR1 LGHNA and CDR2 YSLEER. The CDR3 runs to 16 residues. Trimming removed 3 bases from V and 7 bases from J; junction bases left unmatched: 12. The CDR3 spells CASSQDLGGAYNEQFF. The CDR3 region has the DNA TGCGCCAGCAGCCAGGATTTAGGGGGCGCGTATAATGAGCAGTTCTTC.

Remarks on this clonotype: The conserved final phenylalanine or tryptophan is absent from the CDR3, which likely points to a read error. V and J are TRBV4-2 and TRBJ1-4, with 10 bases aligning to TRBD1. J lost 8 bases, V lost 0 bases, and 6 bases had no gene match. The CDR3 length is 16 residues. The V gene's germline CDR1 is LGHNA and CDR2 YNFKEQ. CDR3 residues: CASSQDPGTGEEKLFI. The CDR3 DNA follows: TGTGCCAGCAGCCAAGACCCCGGGACAGGGGAAGAAAAACTGTTTATT.

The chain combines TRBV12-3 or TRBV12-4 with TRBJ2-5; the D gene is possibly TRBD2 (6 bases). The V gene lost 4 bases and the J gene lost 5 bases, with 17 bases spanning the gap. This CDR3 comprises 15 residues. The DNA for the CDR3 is TGTGCCAGCAGTTCATTTGGTCGGGACTCCGAGACCCAGTACTTC. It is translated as CASSSFGRDSETQYF.

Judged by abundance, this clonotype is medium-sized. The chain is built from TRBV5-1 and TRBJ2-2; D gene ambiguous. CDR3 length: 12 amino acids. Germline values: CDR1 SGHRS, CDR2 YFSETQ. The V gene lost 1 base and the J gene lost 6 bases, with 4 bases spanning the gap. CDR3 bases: TGCGCCAGCAGCTTGAGCTCCGGGGAGCTGTTTTTT. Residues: CASSLSSGELFF.

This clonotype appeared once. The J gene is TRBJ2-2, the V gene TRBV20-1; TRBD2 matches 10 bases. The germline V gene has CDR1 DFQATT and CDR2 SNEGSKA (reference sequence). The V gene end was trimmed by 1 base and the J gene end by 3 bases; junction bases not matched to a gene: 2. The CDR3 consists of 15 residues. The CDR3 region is CSARGLAGHTGELFF. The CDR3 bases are TGCAGTGCTAGAGGACTAGCGGGCCACACCGGGGAGCTGTTTTTT.

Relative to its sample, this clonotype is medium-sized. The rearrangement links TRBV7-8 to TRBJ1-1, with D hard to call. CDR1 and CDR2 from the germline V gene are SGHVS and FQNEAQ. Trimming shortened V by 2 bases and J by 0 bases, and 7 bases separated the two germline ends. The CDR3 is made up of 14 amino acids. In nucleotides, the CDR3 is TGTGCCAGCAGCTTACAGCTACTGAACACTGAAGCTTTCTTT. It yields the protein CASSLQLLNTEAFF.

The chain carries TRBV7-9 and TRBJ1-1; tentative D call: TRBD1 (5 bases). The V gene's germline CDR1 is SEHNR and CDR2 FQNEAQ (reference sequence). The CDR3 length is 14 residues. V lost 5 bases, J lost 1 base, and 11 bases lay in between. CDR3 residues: CASSPTGPNTEAFF. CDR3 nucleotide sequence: TGTGCCAGCAGCCCTACGGGACCGAACACTGAAGCTTTCTTT.

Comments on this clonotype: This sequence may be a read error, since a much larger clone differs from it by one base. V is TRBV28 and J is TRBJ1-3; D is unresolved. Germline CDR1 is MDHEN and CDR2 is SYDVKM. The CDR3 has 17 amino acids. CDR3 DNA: TGTGCCAGCAGTTCATACCCTACAATGGGGTCTGGAAACGCCATATATTTT. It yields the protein CASSSYPTMGSGNAIYF.

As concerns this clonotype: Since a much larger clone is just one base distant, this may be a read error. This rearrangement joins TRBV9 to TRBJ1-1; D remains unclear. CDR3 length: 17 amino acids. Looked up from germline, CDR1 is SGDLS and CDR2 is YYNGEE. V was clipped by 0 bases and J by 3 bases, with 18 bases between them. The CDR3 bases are TGTGCCAGCAGCGTAGCTGGCCTACCTAAAACGGACACTGAAGCTTTCTTT. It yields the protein CASSVAGLPKTDTEAFF. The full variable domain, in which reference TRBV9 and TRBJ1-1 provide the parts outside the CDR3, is DSGVTQTPKHLITATGQRVTLRCSPRSGDLSVYWYQQSLDQGLQFLIQYYNGEERAKGNILERFSAQQFPDLHSELNLSSLELGDSALYFCASSVAGLPKTDTEAFFGQGTRLTVV.

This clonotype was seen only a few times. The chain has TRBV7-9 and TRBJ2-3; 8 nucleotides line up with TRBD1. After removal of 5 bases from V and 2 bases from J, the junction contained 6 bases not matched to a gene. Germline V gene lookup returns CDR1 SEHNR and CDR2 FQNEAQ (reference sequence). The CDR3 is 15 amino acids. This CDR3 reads CASSTGQGDTDTQYF. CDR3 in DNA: TGTGCCAGCAGCACCGGACAGGGTGACACAGATACGCAGTATTTT.

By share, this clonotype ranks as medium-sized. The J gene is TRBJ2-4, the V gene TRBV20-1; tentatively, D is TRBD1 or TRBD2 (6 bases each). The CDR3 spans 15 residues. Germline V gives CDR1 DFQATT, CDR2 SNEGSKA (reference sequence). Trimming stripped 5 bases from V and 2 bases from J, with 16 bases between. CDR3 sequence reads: CSAGYGGRPKNIQYF. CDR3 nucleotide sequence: TGCAGTGCTGGCTACGGGGGCAGGCCCAAAAACATTCAGTACTTC.

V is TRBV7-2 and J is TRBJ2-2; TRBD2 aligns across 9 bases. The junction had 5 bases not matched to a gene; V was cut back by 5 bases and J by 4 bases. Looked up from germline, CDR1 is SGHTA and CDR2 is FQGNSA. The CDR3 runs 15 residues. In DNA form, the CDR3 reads TGTGCCAGCAGCCCGCTAGCGGGACCCACCGGGGAGCTGTTTTTT. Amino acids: CASSPLAGPTGELFF.

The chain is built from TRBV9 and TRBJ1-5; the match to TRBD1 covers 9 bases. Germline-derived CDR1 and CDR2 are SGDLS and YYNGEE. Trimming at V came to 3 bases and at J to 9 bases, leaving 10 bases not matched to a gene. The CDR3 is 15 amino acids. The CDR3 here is CASSAGTGSVWPQHF. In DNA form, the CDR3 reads TGTGCCAGCAGCGCGGGGACAGGGAGTGTGTGGCCCCAGCATTTT.

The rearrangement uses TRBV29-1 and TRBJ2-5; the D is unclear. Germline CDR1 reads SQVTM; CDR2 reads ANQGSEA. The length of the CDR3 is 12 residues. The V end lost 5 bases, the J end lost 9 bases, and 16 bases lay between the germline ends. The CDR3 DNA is TGCAGCGTTTGGGGTGGAACGGAGCCCCAGTACTTC. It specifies CSVWGGTEPQYF.

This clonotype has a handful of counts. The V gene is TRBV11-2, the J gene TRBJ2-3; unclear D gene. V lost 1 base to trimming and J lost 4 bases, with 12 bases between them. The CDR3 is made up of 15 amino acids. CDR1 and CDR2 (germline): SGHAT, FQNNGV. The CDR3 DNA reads TGTGCCAGCAGCTTAGGCCCTTCTAGTTCAGATACGCAGTATTTT. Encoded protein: CASSLGPSSSDTQYF.

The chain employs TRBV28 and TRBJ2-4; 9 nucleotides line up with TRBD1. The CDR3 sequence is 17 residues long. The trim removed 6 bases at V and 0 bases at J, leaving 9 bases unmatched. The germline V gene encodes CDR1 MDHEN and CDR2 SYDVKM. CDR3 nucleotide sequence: TGTGCCAGCAGGACCTACAGGGGGCGAAAAGCCAAAAACATTCAGTACTTC. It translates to CASRTYRGRKAKNIQYF.